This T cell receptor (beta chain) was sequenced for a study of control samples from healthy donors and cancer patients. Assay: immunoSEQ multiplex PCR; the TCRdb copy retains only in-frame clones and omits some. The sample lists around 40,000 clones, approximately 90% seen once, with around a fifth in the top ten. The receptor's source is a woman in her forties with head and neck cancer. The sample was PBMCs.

In DNA form, the CDR3 reads TGTGCCAGCAGCCCAATCAACAGGGTTAGTGGCTACACCTTC. Its translation is CASSPINRVSGYTF. The chain joins TRBV3-1 (or the pseudogene TRBV3-2) to TRBJ1-2; TRBD1 is a possible D gene (6 bases). Germline values: CDR1 LGHDT, CDR2 YNNKEL (reference sequence). V shed 4 bases and J shed 7 bases, with 16 bases lying between them. The CDR3 runs 14 residues.